The entry below describes one T cell receptor (beta chain). Its antigen is not known. One end of the junction fails to match germline, which may point to a read error. This sample was included in a study of CD4+ T cells in melanoma. Findings and caveats of the study: A reported correlation linked neoantigen-specific CD4+ T cells to CD8+, macrophage and B cell function. Neoantigen-specific CD4+ T cells in melanoma reportedly had diverse differentiation states.

The assay was immunoSEQ multiplex PCR, and TCRdb's table has in-frame clones only and misses some. The sample has about 140,000 clones, about nine tenths seen once; the top ten hold 1.5% to 1.9%. The CDR3 sequence is 13 residues long. Germline V gene data show CDR1 as KGHSH and CDR2 as LQKENI. This sequence was found in a human donor with melanoma. The chain uses TRBV18 and TRBJ1-6; 7 bases agree with TRBD1. CDR3 in DNA: TGTGCCAGCTCACCGGCCTCCGGGACAGTTTTCCCCTTT. It codes for CASSPASGTVFPF.